The T cell receptor beta chain under discussion was sequenced for a study of monozygotic twins with inflammatory bowel disease (dated by TCRdb to the late 2010s). About the study as a whole: A total of about 28 monozygotic twin pairs were included in the full study, comprising nine German pairs (four IBD-concordant, five IBD-discordant) and 19 IBD-discordant Danish pairs. The search for disease-associated traits relied mainly on comparing IBD patients with their genetically identical healthy co-twins within discordant pairs. Each individual had, on average, about 151 000 unique TCRalpha sequences and 181 000 unique TCRbeta sequences available for analysis.

Its CDR3 holds 14 amino acids, cysteine through phenylalanine. There is no recorded DNA. From each donor, a roughly 2.5 ml peripheral blood sample was collected into PAXgene tubes and stored at -80 degrees C. Without any T cell sorting, total RNA was extracted from whole blood using the PAXgene blood miRNA kit on an automated QIAcube. Deep TCRalpha and TCRbeta repertoire profiling with unique molecular barcoding was performed on peripheral blood of monozygotic twin pairs concordant or discordant for inflammatory bowel disease. For every twin pair, smoking habits were documented, and each individual was categorised as a current, former or never smoker. For this clonotype: The antigen it binds to is not known.

What the study reported, not specific to this receptor: Compared with healthy twins, IBD patients shared fewer clonotypes with other individuals, and the difference was most pronounced in patients with signs of disease activity. A decrease in TCRbeta repertoire diversity, as measured by inverse Simpson index, was observed in IBD patients compared with their healthy co-twins. Concordant and discordant twins showed no difference in repertoire similarity, possibly because of limited statistical power. No single strong signal or clonotype linked to IBD turned up in the results, so the idea that one exists was not supported. Because patients were on differing immunosuppressive treatments, the repertoires may have picked up extra background noise and inter-individual variability. Distinction between different T cell subtypes could not be achieved in the analysis.

The library was built by means of 5' RACE. The input for every TCR library was 3,500 to 4,000 ng of total RNA. For each sample, cDNA was synthesized in eight separate reactions using SMARTScribe reverse transcriptase. Unique molecular identifiers containing a 6-nucleotide sample barcode were introduced through template switching during cDNA synthesis. Two nested PCRs of roughly 16 and 10 cycles amplified the TCRalpha and TCRbeta cDNA, and bead purification followed each PCR. Before amplification, cDNA was treated with uracil DNA-glycosylase and purified using the QIAquick PCR purification kit. The second PCR added Illumina TruSeq-compatible adapters along with sample-specific barcodes. Library quality and concentration were assessed using TapeStation and Qubit, and about 5 ng of each library was pooled. Sequencing of the pooled libraries was done on an Illumina HiSeq2500 single-index Rapid Run using custom sequencing primers and 2 x 100 bp reads. In the paper's pipeline: UMI-based consensus assembly with MiGEC version 1.2.6 was used to correct PCR and sequencing errors. MiXCR version 2.1.1 handled V(D)J alignment, clonotype assembly and CDR3 extraction. To normalise gene usage, clonotype sharing and MAIT/NKT TCR abundance, the top 1000, 10 000 and 20 000 clonotypes in each sample were analysed. After downsampling to 27 000 UMIs, diversity was calculated as the inverse Simpson index using the vegan R package. Paired Mann-Whitney U tests were applied to discordant twin pairs, with Benjamini-Hochberg correction for multiple testing. TCRdb reprocessed the reads, so every CDR3 protein sequence counts as one entry and DNA is not shown. The V and J calls follow TCRdb's processing rather than the paper's. This sample's table carries about 150,000 distinct CDR3 sequences. In total, the top ten clones hold roughly 1.2% of the sample.

The V and J genes are TRBV12-3 or TRBV12-4 and TRBJ2-2. The sequenced sample consisted of blood. This TCR derives from a human donor with ulcerative colitis or Crohn's disease, or a healthy co-twin of an affected twin (not recorded which). The CDR3 loop reads CASSLNRNTGELFF.